A selection of T cell receptor beta chains follows, all from one sample in a study of glioma-infiltrating T cells after dendritic cell vaccination. This table comes from immunoSEQ multiplex PCR, and its TCRdb copy is limited to in-frame clones, with some not included. Among approximately 84,000 clones listed, around 86% were seen once. Sequences were derived from blood, sampled before dendritic cell vaccination. These receptors were taken from a human donor with glioblastoma. Both conserved end residues are part of each CDR3. D genes are given only for firm matches.

v_gene	j_gene	d_gene	CDR3aa
TRBV28	TRBJ2-7	-	CASSSHYEQYF
TRBV11-2	TRBJ2-7	TRBD1	CASSLGTGGAPSYEQYF
TRBV5-4	TRBJ1-6	-	CASSLVTDNSPLHF
TRBV6-4	TRBJ1-2	TRBD1	CASRALGQGNYGYTF
TRBV18	TRBJ1-3	-	CASSPLASGTYSGNTIYF
TRBV9	TRBJ2-1	-	CASSVGGAYNEQFF
TRBV19	TRBJ2-3	TRBD2	CASKAGEADTQYF
TRBV27	TRBJ2-7	-	CASSVPGQSYEQYF
TRBV5-4	TRBJ2-3	TRBD2	CASSLGGSGTDTQYF
TRBV5-6	TRBJ2-3	-	CASSLETGGHTDTQYF
TRBV4-3	TRBJ1-2	TRBD1	CASSQDSGGYYGYTF
TRBV9	TRBJ1-3	TRBD1	CASSATGLGNTIYF
TRBV13	TRBJ1-5	TRBD1	CASSLGGQSNQPQHF
TRBV28	TRBJ1-4	-	CAPGRVPNEKLFF
TRBV11-2	TRBJ1-2	-	CASSPGQFYGYTF
TRBV10-1	TRBJ1-2	TRBD1	CASSSQRDDPLTGAAGYTF
TRBV5-1	TRBJ1-2	-	CASSVKPGRLSYGYTF
TRBV6-5	TRBJ2-2	-	CASSPGGPGTGELFF
TRBV5-6	TRBJ1-1	-	CASSLGSGVGAFF
TRBV5-1	TRBJ2-7	TRBD1	CASSLGGQGYEQYF
TRBV5-1	TRBJ2-2	-	CASSLYMAPTGELFF
TRBV29-1	TRBJ2-2	TRBD1	CSVGDSPGELFF
TRBV6-5	TRBJ1-5	TRBD1	CASSRGTENQPQHF
TRBV2	TRBJ1-5	-	CASSSWTVNQPQHF
TRBV7-9	TRBJ1-2	-	CASSLAAGPNYGYTF
TRBV30	TRBJ2-3	TRBD2	CAWSLGTSGSTDTQYF
TRBV18	TRBJ1-2	-	CASSPLDSRGLYGYTF
TRBV27	TRBJ1-5	-	CASSLGGFDQPQHF
TRBV7-2	TRBJ2-5	TRBD1	CASSNRGQETQYF
TRBV6-6	TRBJ2-7	-	CASSNLQESYEQYF
TRBV11-2	TRBJ1-1	-	CASSLFRGLDTEAFF
TRBV5-1	TRBJ1-1	-	CASSPVNWGDTEAFF
TRBV15	TRBJ1-2	TRBD1	CATSIETGEIYGYTF
TRBV19	TRBJ1-2	TRBD1	CASREDRAANYGYTF
TRBV27	TRBJ2-1	TRBD1	CASSYTGDEQFF
TRBV14	TRBJ1-4	-	CASSPGWPRAGSTNEKLFF
TRBV4-3	TRBJ2-7	-	CASSPGQGEYEQYF
TRBV9	TRBJ1-3	-	CASSLLPTGLSGNTIYF
TRBV11-2	TRBJ2-1	TRBD2	CASSARPSGSYNEQFF
TRBV5-1	TRBJ1-2	TRBD1	CASSLALGQLYGYTF
TRBV6-6	TRBJ2-5	-	CASSYHFPATETQYF
TRBV4-1	TRBJ2-7	TRBD1	CASSQPGTGVYEQYF
TRBV6-5	TRBJ2-1	-	CASRKTVWRNNEQFF
TRBV9	TRBJ2-5	TRBD2	CASSLSLAGGSKTQYF
TRBV2	TRBJ2-3	-	CASSGNVGGTDTQYF
TRBV27	TRBJ2-1	TRBD2	CASSGAGTSGYYNEQFF
TRBV25-1	TRBJ1-4	-	CASSEGWGGAVGEKLFF
TRBV29-1	TRBJ2-2	-	CSVVDWDTGELFF
TRBV2	TRBJ2-7	-	CASSEGGGPGDEQYF
TRBV5-1	TRBJ2-1	-	CASSLSASSNEQFF
TRBV15	TRBJ1-5	TRBD1	CATSLDRGGNQPQHF
TRBV6-1	TRBJ2-7	-	CASSDNEQYF
TRBV19	TRBJ1-1	-	CASSIYPGRTNTEAFF
TRBV6-1	TRBJ2-7	TRBD2	CASSAEPGGYEQYF
TRBV19	TRBJ1-5	-	CASSTVKNQPQHF